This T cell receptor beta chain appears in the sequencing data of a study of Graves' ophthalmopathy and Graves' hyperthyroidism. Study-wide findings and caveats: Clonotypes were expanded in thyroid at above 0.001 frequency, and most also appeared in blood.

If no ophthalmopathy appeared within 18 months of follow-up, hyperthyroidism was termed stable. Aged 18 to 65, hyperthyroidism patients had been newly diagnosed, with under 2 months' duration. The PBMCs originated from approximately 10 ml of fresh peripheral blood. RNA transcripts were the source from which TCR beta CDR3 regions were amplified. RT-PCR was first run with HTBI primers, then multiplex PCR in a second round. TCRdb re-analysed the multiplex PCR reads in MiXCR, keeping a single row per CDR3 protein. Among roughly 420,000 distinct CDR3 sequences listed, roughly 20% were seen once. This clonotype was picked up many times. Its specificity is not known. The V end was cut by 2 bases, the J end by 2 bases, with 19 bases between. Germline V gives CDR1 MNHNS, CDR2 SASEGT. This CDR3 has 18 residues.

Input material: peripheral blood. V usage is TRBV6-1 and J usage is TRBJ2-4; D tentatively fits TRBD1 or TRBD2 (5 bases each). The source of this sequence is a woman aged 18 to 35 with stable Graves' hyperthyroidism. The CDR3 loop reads CASSELGWGRETKNIQYF. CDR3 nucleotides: TGTGCCAGCAGTGAACTGGGGTGGGGGAGAGAGACCAAAAACATTCAGTACTTC.